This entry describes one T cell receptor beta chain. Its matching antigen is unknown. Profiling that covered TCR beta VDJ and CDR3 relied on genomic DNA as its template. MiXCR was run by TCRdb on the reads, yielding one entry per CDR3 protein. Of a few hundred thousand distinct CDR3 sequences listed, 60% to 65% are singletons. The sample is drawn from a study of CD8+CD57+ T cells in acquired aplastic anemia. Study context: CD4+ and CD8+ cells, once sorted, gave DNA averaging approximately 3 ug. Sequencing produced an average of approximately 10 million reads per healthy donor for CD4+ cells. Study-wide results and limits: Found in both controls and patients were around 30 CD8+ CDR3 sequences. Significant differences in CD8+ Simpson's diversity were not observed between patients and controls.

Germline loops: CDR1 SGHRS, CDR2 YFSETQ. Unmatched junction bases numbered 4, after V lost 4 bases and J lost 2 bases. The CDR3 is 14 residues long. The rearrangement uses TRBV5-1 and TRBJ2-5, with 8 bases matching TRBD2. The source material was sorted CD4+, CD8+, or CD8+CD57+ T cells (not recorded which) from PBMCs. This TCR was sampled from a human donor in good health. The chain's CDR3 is CASSPTSGQETQYF. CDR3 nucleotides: TGCGCCAGCAGCCCTACTAGCGGACAAGAGACCCAGTACTTC.